Each of the 15 T cell receptor beta chains below was sequenced from the same sample in a study of memory CD4+ T cells and cytomegalovirus serostatus (dated by TCRdb to the late 2010s). Libraries were built with the immunoSEQ multiplex PCR assay. The table was pulled from immuneACCESS by TCRdb, which kept in-frame rearrangements only. Such tables lose some clones; where checked, under half of the loss comes from unresolved V genes, and the rest has no known cause. The sample has under 35,000 clones on record, around 74% of them singletons. The ten largest clonotypes hold more than 0.5% of the sample. A FACSAria II was used to sort memory CD4+ T cells, defined as single viable CD3+CD4+CD8-CD45RO+ cells. Material: memory CD4+ T cells from blood. The receptors come from an adult in good health and CMV-seronegative. Some clones in this sample may be carry-over from other donors' samples.

J is TRBJ1-2 and V is TRBV7-2; D is uncertain. CDR1 is SGHTA, CDR2 FQGNSA, per germline. CDR3 size: 17 residues. The V end lost 2 bases, the J end lost 6 bases, and 22 bases lay between the germline ends. In DNA form, the CDR3 reads TGTGCCAGCAGCTTAACCCCCCAAATCCCGACGGCCGATGGCTACACCTTC. It codes for CASSLTPQIPTADGYTF.

This chain connects TRBV18 to TRBJ2-7; possibly TRBD1 for D (6 bases). CDR1 is KGHSH, CDR2 LQKENI, per germline. This CDR3 contains 13 residues. Trimming removed 5 bases at V and 3 bases at J, with 11 bases between. The CDR3 DNA sequence: TGTGCCAGCTCATCAGGACAGCACTACGAGCAGTACTTC. Translation gives CASSSGQHYEQYF.

V is TRBV28 and J is TRBJ2-7, with 7 bases identical to TRBD1. Germline V CDR1 and CDR2: MDHEN, SYDVKM. This CDR3 spans 14 amino acids. V lost 6 bases, J lost 0 bases, and 5 bases stayed unmatched. The chain's CDR3 is CASRTGPSSYEQYF. For the CDR3, the DNA is TGTGCCAGCAGGACAGGGCCTAGCTCCTACGAGCAGTACTTC.

The rearrangement uses TRBV19 and TRBJ2-7; D gene uncertain. This CDR3 contains 14 residues. Trimming left V 3 bases short and J 2 bases short, with 11 bases between. CDR1 is LNHDA, CDR2 SQIVND, per germline (reference sequence). CDR3 in DNA: TGTGCCAGTAGTATCCGGGTTGGCGCCTACGAGCAGTACTTC. Its translation: CASSIRVGAYEQYF.

The chain recombines TRBV7-8 with TRBJ1-5, with TRBD1 identical over 8 bases. Germline V gives CDR1 SGHVS, CDR2 FQNEAQ. The trim removed 4 bases at V and 6 bases at J, leaving 5 bases unmatched. The CDR3 extends over 14 amino acids. This chain's CDR3 is CASSWDRYSQPQHF. In nucleotides, the CDR3 is TGTGCCAGCAGCTGGGACAGGTATAGTCAGCCCCAGCATTTT.

This clone was seen only a few times. This chain links TRBV27 with TRBJ2-7, with a weak D call TRBD1 (6 bases). The CDR3 runs to 12 residues. Germline loops: CDR1 MNHEY, CDR2 SMNVEV (reference sequence). The V end lost 10 bases, the J end lost 0 bases, and 10 bases lay between the germline ends. As DNA, the CDR3 is TGTGCCACCCGGGACAACTCCTACGAGCAGTACTTC. Translating gives CATRDNSYEQYF.

The chain carries TRBV7-2 and TRBJ2-3; D is unclear. The CDR3 spans 15 residues. Germline loops: CDR1 SGHTA, CDR2 FQGNSA. Trimming shortened V by 3 bases and J by 0 bases, and 10 bases separated the two germline ends. The CDR3 loop is CASSLMKGSTDTQYF. CDR3 sequence (DNA): TGTGCCAGCAGCTTGATGAAGGGTAGCACAGATACGCAGTATTTT.

The DNA for the CDR3 is TGTGCCAGTCGGGACAGGGGCAGGGGCACTGAAGCTTTCTTT. It codes for CASRDRGRGTEAFF. The chain links TRBV19 to TRBJ1-1, with 10 bases aligning to TRBD1. The CDR3 consists of 14 residues. V lost 8 bases and J lost 4; bases outside the gene matches: 7. Germline V gives CDR1 LNHDA, CDR2 SQIVND (reference sequence).

The chain recombines TRBV5-1 with TRBJ2-6; 7 positions agree with TRBD1. V shed 2 bases and J 3 bases; nucleotides not matched to a gene: 8. Germline V gives CDR1 SGHRS, CDR2 YFSETQ. The CDR3 runs 17 residues. This CDR3 is CASSFLQGLYGANVLTF. The CDR3 DNA sequence: TGCGCCAGCAGCTTCCTACAGGGGCTATATGGGGCCAACGTCCTGACTTTC.

This chain uses TRBV10-3 with TRBJ1-1; a weak D match, TRBD1 (5 bases). This CDR3 is 13 amino acids long. Per the germline V gene, CDR1 is ENHRY and CDR2 is SYGVKD. Trimming took 4 bases from V and 3 from J, leaving 9 bases between them. The chain's CDR3 is CAISARGDTEAFF. The DNA of the CDR3 is TGTGCCATCAGTGCGCGGGGGGACACTGAAGCTTTCTTT.

The chain is built from TRBV5-1 and TRBJ2-3; D gene uncertain. Germline-derived CDR1 and CDR2 are SGHRS and YFSETQ. This CDR3 has 14 amino acids. Trimming left V 3 bases short and J 5 bases short, with 13 bases between. For the CDR3, the DNA is TGCGCCAGCAGCTCTCTGACACTCCTAGATACGCAGTATTTT. Translated: CASSSLTLLDTQYF.

This clone came up once. CDR3 region: CASSQDWKIRGGGAYEQYF. For the CDR3, the DNA is TGTGCCAGCAGCCAAGATTGGAAGATAAGAGGCGGGGGGGCCTACGAGCAGTACTTC. The chain joins TRBV4-2 to TRBJ2-7; 9 bases map to TRBD2. Trimming at V came to 0 bases and at J to 2 bases, leaving 14 bases not matched to a gene. The CDR3 extends over 19 amino acids. CDR1 and CDR2 from the germline V gene are LGHNA and YNFKEQ.

The J gene is TRBJ2-1, the V gene TRBV4-2; TRBD1 matches 9 bases. Germline loops: CDR1 LGHNA, CDR2 YNFKEQ. This CDR3 spans 17 amino acids. Trimming cost V 1 base and J 9 bases; bases outside gene matches: 13. Here the CDR3 DNA reads TGTGCCAGCAGCCAAGGCACCCTGGGACAGGGTTCCCCTGAGCAGTTCTTC. It yields the protein CASSQGTLGQGSPEQFF.

Only a few counts were recorded for this clone. The chain joins TRBV28 to TRBJ2-7; D may be TRBD1 (6 bases). Germline V gene data show CDR1 as MDHEN and CDR2 as SYDVKM. Trimming took 2 bases from V and 3 from J, leaving 11 bases between them. The CDR3 is made up of 14 amino acids. CDR3: CASSLTRQDYEQYF. CDR3 DNA: TGTGCCAGCAGTTTAACCAGACAGGACTACGAGCAGTACTTC.

The rearrangement links TRBV10-1 to TRBJ2-3; D possibly matches TRBD1 or TRBD2 (5 bases each). The CDR3 runs to 15 residues. Looked up from germline, CDR1 is WNHNN and CDR2 is SYGVQD (reference sequence). Trimming took 7 bases from V and 4 from J, leaving 18 bases between them. CDR3 residues: CASTRDALNPDTQYF. For the CDR3, the DNA is TGCGCCAGCACCCGGGACGCGCTCAACCCAGATACGCAGTATTTT.